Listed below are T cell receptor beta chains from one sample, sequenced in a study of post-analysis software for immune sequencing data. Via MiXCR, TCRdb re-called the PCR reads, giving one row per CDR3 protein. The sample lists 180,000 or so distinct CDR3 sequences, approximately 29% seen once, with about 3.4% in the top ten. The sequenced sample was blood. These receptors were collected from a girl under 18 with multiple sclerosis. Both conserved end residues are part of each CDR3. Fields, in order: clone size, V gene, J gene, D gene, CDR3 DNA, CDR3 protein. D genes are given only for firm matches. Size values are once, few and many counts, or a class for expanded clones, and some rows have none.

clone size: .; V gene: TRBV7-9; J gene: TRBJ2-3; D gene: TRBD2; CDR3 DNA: TGTGCCAGCAGCTTACGCGGGAGGACAAATACGCAGTATTTT; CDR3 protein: CASSLRGRTNTQYF
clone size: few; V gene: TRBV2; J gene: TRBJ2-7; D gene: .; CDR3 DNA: TGTGCCAGCAGTGGCGGGACAGCGGTATACGAGCAGTACTTC; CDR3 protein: CASSGGTAVYEQYF
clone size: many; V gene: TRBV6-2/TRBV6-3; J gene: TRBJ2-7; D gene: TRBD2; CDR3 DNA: TGTGCCAGCAGTCCCCGTAGAGCGGGGGTTCCGGACGAGCAGTACTTC; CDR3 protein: CASSPRRAGVPDEQYF
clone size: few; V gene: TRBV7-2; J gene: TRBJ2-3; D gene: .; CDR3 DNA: TGTGCCAGCAGCTTGTGGCGGGTGGGAGATACGCAGTATTTT; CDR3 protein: CASSLWRVGDTQYF
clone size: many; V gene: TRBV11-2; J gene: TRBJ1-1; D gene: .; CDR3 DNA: TGTGCCAGCAGCCAACCCGGTGGGAACACTGAAGCTTTCTTT; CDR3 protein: CASSQPGGNTEAFF
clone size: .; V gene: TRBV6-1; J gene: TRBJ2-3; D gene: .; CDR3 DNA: TGTGCCAGCAGTATCTCCGGCTCCCTATACAGCACAGATATGCAGTATTTT; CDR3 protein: CASSISGSLYSTDMQYF
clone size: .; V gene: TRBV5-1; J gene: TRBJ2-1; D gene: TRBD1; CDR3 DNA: TGCGCCAGCAGCTTGTCGGGACAGGGCTTCAATGAGCAGTTCTTC; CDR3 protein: CASSLSGQGFNEQFF
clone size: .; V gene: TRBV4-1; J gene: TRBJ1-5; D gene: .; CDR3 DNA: TGCGCCAGCGGCGTCACATTAGGCGGGACTGTAGGCAATCAGCCCCAGCATTTT; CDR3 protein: CASGVTLGGTVGNQPQHF
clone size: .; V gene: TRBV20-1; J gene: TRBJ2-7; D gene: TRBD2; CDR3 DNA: TGCAGTGCGCCCCGGGTTGGGACTAGCGCGCACTACGAGCAGTACTTC; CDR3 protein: CSAPRVGTSAHYEQYF
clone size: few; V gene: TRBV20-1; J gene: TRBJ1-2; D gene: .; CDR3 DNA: TGCAGTGCTAAGTTTGGAGGGAACTATGGCTACACCTTC; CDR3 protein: CSAKFGGNYGYTF
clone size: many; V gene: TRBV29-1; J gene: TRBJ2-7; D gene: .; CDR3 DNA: TGCAGCGTTGGACGGGGGACCTACGAGCAGTACTTC; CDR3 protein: CSVGRGTYEQYF
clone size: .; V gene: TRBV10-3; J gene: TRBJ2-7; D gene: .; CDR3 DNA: TGTGCCATCAGTGAGACTCAGGGGGGGGACAATGAGCAGTACTTC; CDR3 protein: CAISETQGGDNEQYF
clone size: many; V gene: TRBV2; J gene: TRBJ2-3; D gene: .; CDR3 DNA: TGTCCCCAGCAATCCGGGGATACGCAGTATTTT; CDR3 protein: CPQQSGDTQYF
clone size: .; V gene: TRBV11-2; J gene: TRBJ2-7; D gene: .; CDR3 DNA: TGTGCCAGCAGCTTAAAAGAGTACTCCGAGCAGTACTTC; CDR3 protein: CASSLKEYSEQYF
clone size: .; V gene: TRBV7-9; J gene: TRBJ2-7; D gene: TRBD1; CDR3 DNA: TGTGCCAGCAGCCGCTGGACAGGGGGAGTGGGCGAGCAGTACTTC; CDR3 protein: CASSRWTGGVGEQYF
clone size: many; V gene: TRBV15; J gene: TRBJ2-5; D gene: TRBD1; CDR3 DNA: TGTGCCACCAGCAGAGAGGGGGACAGTGTCGAGACCCAGTACTTC; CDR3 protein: CATSREGDSVETQYF
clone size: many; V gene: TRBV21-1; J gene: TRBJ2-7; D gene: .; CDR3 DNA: TGTGCCACGACAGGGGGCGGTTACGAGCAGTACTTC; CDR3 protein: CATTGGGYEQYF
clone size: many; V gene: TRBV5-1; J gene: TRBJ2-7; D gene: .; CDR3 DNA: TGCGCCAGCAGCTTCTCCAGTTCTGTAGACGAGCAGTACTTC; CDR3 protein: CASSFSSSVDEQYF
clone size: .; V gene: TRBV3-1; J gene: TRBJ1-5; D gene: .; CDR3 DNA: TGTGCCAGCAGCCATAGTGGCTTCCGCGGTCAGCCCCAGCATTTT; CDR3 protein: CASSHSGFRGQPQHF
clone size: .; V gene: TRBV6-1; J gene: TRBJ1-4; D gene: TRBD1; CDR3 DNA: TGTGCCAGCAGCACCGTCGGACAGGGGGCGCGTGAAAAACTGTTTTTT; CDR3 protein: CASSTVGQGAREKLFF
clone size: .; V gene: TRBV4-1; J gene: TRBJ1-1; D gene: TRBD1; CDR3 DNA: TGCGCCAGCAGCCAAGATGAGGCAGGGGGCACTGAAGCTTTCTTT; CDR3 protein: CASSQDEAGGTEAFF
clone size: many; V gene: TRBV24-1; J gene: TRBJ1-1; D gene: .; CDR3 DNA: TGTGCCACCAAACCAGGGGTGAACACTGAAGCTTTCTTT; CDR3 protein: CATKPGVNTEAFF
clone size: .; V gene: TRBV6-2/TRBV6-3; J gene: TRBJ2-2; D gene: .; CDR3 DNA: TGTGCCAGCAGTTACTCGTGGACGACGGGGGAGCTGTTTTTT; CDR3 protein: CASSYSWTTGELFF
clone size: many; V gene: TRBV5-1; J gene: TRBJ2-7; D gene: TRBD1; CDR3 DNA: TGCGCCAGCAGCGCCACGGGACAGACCTACGAGCAGTACTTC; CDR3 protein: CASSATGQTYEQYF
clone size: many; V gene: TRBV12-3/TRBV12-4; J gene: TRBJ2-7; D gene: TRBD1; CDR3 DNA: TGTGCCAGCAGTTGGGGACAGTACGAGCAGTACTTC; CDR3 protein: CASSWGQYEQYF
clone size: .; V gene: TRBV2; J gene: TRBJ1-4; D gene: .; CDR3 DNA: TGTGCCAGCAGTAAATTTCGGGGGGCGGATGAAAAACTGTTTTTT; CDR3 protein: CASSKFRGADEKLFF
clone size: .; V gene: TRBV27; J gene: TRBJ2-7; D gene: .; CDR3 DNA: TGTGCCAGCAGTCCCTGGGACGGTTACAATGAGCAGTACTTC; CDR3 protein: CASSPWDGYNEQYF
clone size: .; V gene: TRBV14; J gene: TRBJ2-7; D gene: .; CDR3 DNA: TGTGCCAGCAGCCAAGCTCGCCTAGCGTTCGGCAATGAGCAGTACTTC; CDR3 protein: CASSQARLAFGNEQYF
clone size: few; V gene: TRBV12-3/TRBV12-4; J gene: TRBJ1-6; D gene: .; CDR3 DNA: TGTGCCAGCAGTTTACGTGGGAACTCACCCCCCCACTTT; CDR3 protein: CASSLRGNSPPHF
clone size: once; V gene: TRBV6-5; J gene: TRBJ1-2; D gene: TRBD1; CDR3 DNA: TGTGCCAGCAGTTACTCCGGGACAGGGAGCGTTAGTGGCTACACCTTC; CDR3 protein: CASSYSGTGSVSGYTF
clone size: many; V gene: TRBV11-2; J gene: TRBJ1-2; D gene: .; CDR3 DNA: TGTGCCAGCAGCTTAGCTGGGGGTCACTATGGCTACACCTTC; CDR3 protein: CASSLAGGHYGYTF
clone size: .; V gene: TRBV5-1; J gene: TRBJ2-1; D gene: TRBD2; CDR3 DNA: TGCGCCAGCAGCGCAAAGACTAGCGGGGGCCACAAAGAGCAGTTCTTC; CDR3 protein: CASSAKTSGGHKEQFF
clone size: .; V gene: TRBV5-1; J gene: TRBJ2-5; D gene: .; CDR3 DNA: TGCGCCAGCAGCTTGTCGGCTAGTCGGGGAGAGACCCAGTACTTC; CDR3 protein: CASSLSASRGETQYF
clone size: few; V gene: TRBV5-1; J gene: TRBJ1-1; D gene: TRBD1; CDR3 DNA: TGCGCCAGCAGCTCGAGGGCAGGGGGCACTGAAGCTTTCTTT; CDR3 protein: CASSSRAGGTEAFF
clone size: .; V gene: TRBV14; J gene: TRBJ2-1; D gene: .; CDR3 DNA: TGTGCCAGCAGCCAAGACTCCAATCTAACTTACAATGAGCAGTTCTTC; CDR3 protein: CASSQDSNLTYNEQFF
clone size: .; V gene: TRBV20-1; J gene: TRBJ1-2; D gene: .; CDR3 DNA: TGCAGTGCTCGCGTAGGGGGGGGATATGGCTACACCTTC; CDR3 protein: CSARVGGGYGYTF
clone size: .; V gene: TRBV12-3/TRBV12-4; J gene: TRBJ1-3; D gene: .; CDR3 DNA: TGTGCCAGCAGTTCGGACTTTTCTGGAAACACCATATATTTT; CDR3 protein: CASSSDFSGNTIYF
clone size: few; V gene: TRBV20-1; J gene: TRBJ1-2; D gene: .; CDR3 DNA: TGCAGTGCAGCCTCGGGGGGCGATAACTATGGCTACACCTTC; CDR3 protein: CSAASGGDNYGYTF
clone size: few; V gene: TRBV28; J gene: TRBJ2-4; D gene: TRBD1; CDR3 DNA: TGTGCCAGCAGTTACCCAGCAGCCGGGACAGTCTACGGGCAGTACTTC; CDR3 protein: CASSYPAAGTVYGQYF
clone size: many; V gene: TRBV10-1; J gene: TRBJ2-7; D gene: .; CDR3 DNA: TGCGCCAGCAGTGAGGGGTATAGCGGCGAGCAGTACTTC; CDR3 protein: CASSEGYSGEQYF
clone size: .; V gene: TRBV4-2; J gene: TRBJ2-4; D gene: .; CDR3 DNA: TGTGCCAGCAGCCAAGGGACAGGGAGGGGAGAAGCCAAAAACATTCAGTACTTC; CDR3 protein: CASSQGTGRGEAKNIQYF
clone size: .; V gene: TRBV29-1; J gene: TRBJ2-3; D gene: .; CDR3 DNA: TGCAGCGTTGAAATGCCAGCCAAAAGCACAGATACGCAGTATTTT; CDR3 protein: CSVEMPAKSTDTQYF
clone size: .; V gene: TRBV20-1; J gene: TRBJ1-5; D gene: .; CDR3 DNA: TGCAGTGCTAGAGCCAGGGAGGGGCAAGGCATGGCCCAGCATTTT; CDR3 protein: CSARAREGQGMAQHF
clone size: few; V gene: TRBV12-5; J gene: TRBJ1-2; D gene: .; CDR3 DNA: TGTGCTAGTGGTTTGGCTTGGTCCGGACCCCCGTGGGGCTACACCTTC; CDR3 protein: CASGLAWSGPPWGYTF
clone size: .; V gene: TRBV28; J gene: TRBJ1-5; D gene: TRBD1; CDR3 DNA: TGTGCCAGCAGTATCACAGGGGGCGGGCGCCAGCCCCAGCATTTT; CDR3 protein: CASSITGGGRQPQHF
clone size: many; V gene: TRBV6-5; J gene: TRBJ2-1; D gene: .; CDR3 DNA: TGTGCCAGCCGGGGCGGGACCCCCTACAATGAGCAGTTCTTC; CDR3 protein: CASRGGTPYNEQFF
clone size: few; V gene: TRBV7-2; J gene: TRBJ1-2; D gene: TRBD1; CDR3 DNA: TGTGCCAGCAGCTTATGGAGGACAGGGGGGGCCTATGGCTACACCTTC; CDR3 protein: CASSLWRTGGAYGYTF
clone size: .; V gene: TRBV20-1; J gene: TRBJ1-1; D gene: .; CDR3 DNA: TGCAGTGCTAGAGTCCGGGGGGTGGGGACTGAAGCTTTCTTT; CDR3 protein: CSARVRGVGTEAFF
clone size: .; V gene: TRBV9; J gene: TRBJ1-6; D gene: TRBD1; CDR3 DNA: TGTGCCAGCAGCGTGCAGGGGGCCAATTCACCCCTCCACTTT; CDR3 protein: CASSVQGANSPLHF
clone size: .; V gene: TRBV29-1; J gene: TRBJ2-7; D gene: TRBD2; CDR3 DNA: TGCAGCGCCCAAGCCCGTCTAGCGGGGGCCTCACCGTACGAGCAGTACTTC; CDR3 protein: CSAQARLAGASPYEQYF
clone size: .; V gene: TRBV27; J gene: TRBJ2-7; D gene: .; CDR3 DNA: TGTGCCAGCAGTTGGGTTTACAGCTCCTACGAGCAGTACTTC; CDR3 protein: CASSWVYSSYEQYF
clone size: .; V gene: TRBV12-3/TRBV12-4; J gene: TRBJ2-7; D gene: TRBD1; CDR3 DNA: TGTGCCAGCAGTTCGCCGACAGGGAAGACTTTCTACGAGCAGTACTTC; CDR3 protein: CASSSPTGKTFYEQYF
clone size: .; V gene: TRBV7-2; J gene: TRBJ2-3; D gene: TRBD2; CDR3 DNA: TGTGCCAGCAGCTTAGCGCGAGGTAGCGGGACCACAGATACGCAGTATTTT; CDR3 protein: CASSLARGSGTTDTQYF
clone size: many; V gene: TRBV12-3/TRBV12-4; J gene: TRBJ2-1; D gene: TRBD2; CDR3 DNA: TGTGCCAGCAGAGTCTGGGGGACTACAATGAGGGAACAGTTCTTC; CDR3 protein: CASRVWGTTMREQFF